The 10 T cell receptor beta chains listed next were all sequenced from one sample in a study of T cell responses to AZD1222 COVID-19 vaccine. Assay: immunoSEQ multiplex PCR; the TCRdb copy retains only in-frame clones and omits some. The repertoire holds some 120,000 clones, with 80% to 95% as singletons. Sequencing was performed on peripheral blood, taken on day 0 of AZD1222 vaccination. Receptors originate from an adult in good health.

The chain recombines TRBV3-1 (or the pseudogene TRBV3-2) with TRBJ2-2; D is unclear. The CDR3 contains 14 residues. V lost 1 base, J lost 4 bases, and 7 bases lay in between. Germline V gives CDR1 LGHDT, CDR2 YNNKEL (reference sequence). The CDR3 nucleotides read TGTGCCAGCAGCCAAGGCGACTTCACCGGGGAGCTGTTTTTT. Protein: CASSQGDFTGELFF.

The gene calls are TRBV7-2 and TRBJ1-4; D is unclear. This CDR3 contains 17 residues. Germline V CDR1 and CDR2: SGHTA, FQGNSA. V was trimmed by 1 base and J by 10 bases, leaving 22 bases between them. Here the CDR3 reads CASSLERSQHIMGKLFF. The CDR3 region has the DNA TGTGCCAGCAGCTTAGAGAGGTCGCAACACATCATGGGAAAACTGTTTTTT.

The chain carries TRBV5-8 and TRBJ1-1; D uncertain. V was shortened by 6 bases and J by 5 bases, with 11 bases between the two germline ends. Germline lookup yields CDR1 SGHTS and CDR2 YDEGEE. The length of the CDR3 is 12 residues. The DNA for the CDR3 is TGTGCCAGCACACTGGGTTGGACTGAAGCTTTCTTT. As protein: CASTLGWTEAFF.

This chain joins TRBV18 and TRBJ1-1; D is ambiguous. The CDR3 totals 14 residues. Germline assignment: CDR1 KGHSH and CDR2 LQKENI. The V end was cut by 0 bases, the J end by 6 bases, with 11 bases between. This CDR3 reads CASSPPIQRAEAFF. The CDR3 bases are TGTGCCAGCTCACCACCGATCCAACGCGCTGAAGCTTTCTTT.

V is TRBV28 and J is TRBJ2-1, with 11 bases that match TRBD2. Trimming removed 5 bases from V and 7 bases from J; junction bases left unmatched: 7. CDR3 length equals 15 residues. Per the germline V gene, CDR1 is MDHEN and CDR2 is SYDVKM. The CDR3 loop reads CASSPGLAGSNEQFF. As DNA, the CDR3 is TGTGCCAGCAGTCCCGGACTAGCGGGTTCAAATGAGCAGTTCTTC.

This clone occurred a few times. The genes are TRBV19 and TRBJ1-4, with 11 bases matching TRBD1. Germline V gene data show CDR1 as LNHDA and CDR2 as SQIVND (reference sequence). CDR3 length: 15 amino acids. Germline trimming cut 4 bases from V and 7 bases from J; bases unmatched to any gene: 5. CDR3 sequence (DNA): TGTGCCAGTAGTACGCCCGGGACAGGGGGTGAAAAACTGTTTTTT. Protein: CASSTPGTGGEKLFF.

The V and J genes are TRBV10-2 and TRBJ1-3, with D hard to call. Trimming shortened V by 8 bases and J by 4 bases, and 12 bases separated the two germline ends. The CDR3 extends over 13 amino acids. Germline V gene sequence: CDR1 WSHSY, CDR2 SAAADI. CDR3 in amino acids: CASAASSGNTIYF. For the CDR3, the DNA is TGCGCCAGCGCGGCCTCTTCCGGAAACACCATATATTTT.

This clone was counted a single time. The chain couples TRBV19 to TRBJ1-1, with D possibly matching TRBD1 (5 bases). The CDR3 runs to 13 residues. V lost 5 bases, J lost 1 base, and 8 bases lay in between. Looked up from germline, CDR1 is LNHDA and CDR2 is SQIVND (reference sequence). The chain's CDR3 is CASSEDRNTEAFF. CDR3 bases: TGTGCCAGTAGTGAAGACAGGAACACTGAAGCTTTCTTT.

The rearrangement uses TRBV6-1 and TRBJ1-4; 10 bases are a match to TRBD1. V lost 1 base to trimming and J lost 10 bases; unmatched junction nucleotides: 3. The CDR3 extends over 14 amino acids. The germline V gene encodes CDR1 MNHNS and CDR2 SASEGT. The DNA for the CDR3 is TGTGCCAGCAGTGAAGTGAGGGACAGGGGAAAACTGTTTTTT. Protein: CASSEVRDRGKLFF.

The V gene is TRBV30, the J gene TRBJ1-2; 8 bases map to TRBD1. This CDR3 region has 13 residues. Germline-derived CDR1 and CDR2 are GTSNPN and SVGIG (reference sequence). After removal of 5 bases from V and 4 bases from J, the junction contained 6 bases not matched to a gene. CDR3 protein: CAWRRDRPYGYTF. CDR3 bases: TGTGCCTGGCGTAGGGACAGGCCCTATGGCTACACCTTC.